The T cell receptor beta chain described here comes from a study of graft-versus-host responses after intestinal transplantation. Here immunoSEQ multiplex PCR was the method, and the copy in TCRdb shows in-frame clones only, minus some. The data contain 15,000 or so clones, 70% of them singletons. Graft tissue was processed to release intraepithelial and lamina propria lymphocytes. Germline values: CDR1 MGHRA, CDR2 YSYEKL. CDR3 length equals 13 residues. Trimming removed 2 bases at V and 4 bases at J, with 8 bases between. The source was ileum tissue, collected approximately 780 days after intestinal transplantation. This TCR was sampled from a human patient who received an intestinal transplant, so some T cells may come from the graft donor. V gene TRBV4-1 combines with J gene TRBJ1-1; tentative D call: TRBD1 (5 bases). DNA for the CDR3: TGCGCCAGCAGCCAACCAGGGAGCACTGAAGCTTTCTTT. This translates into CASSQPGSTEAFF.